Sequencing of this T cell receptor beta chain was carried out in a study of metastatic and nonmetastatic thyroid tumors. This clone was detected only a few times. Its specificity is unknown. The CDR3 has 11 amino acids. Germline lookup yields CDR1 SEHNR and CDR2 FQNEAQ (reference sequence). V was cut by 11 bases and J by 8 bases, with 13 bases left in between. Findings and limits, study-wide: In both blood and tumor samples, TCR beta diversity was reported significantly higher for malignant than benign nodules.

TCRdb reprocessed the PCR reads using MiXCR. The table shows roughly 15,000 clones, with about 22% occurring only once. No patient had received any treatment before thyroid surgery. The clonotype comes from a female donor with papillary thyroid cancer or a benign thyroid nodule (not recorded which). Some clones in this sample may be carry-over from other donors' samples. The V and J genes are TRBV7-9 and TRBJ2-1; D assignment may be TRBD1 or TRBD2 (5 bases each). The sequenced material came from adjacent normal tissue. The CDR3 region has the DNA TGTGCCTCGGAGATGGGACATGAGCAGTTCTTC. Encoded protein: CASEMGHEQFF.